This entry is about one TCR beta chain. Its matching antigen is unknown. The V end lost 6 bases, the J end lost 3 bases, and 6 bases lay between the germline ends. The CDR3 consists of 10 residues. Germline V gene sequence: CDR1 SQVTM, CDR2 ANQGSEA. This entry belongs to a study of early T cells in non-severe SARS-CoV-2 infection. Study-wide background: RNA in bulk from unsorted whole blood was sequenced, and chains were unpaired.

Researchers attached unique molecular identifiers to individual cDNA molecules. Via MiXCR, TCRdb re-called the 5' RACE reads, giving one row per CDR3 protein. The sample shows about 19,000 distinct CDR3 sequences, around 4.2% of them seen only once. Study-level results: Matches to VDJdb favored anti-spike CD8 responses and missed private and CD4 specificities.

What was sequenced was whole blood. The chain joins TRBV29-1 to TRBJ2-7; unclear D gene. This sequence was found in an adult who was a healthcare worker with PCR-confirmed SARS-CoV-2 infection or an uninfected control (not recorded which). The CDR3 nucleotides are TGCAGCGTACAGAACTACGAGCAGTACTTC. This encodes CSVQNYEQYF.